This is a list of T cell receptor beta chains from one sample in a study of shared clonotypes between healthy human individuals. Sequencing used immunoSEQ multiplex PCR; TCRdb keeps in-frame clones, though not all of them. This sample has nearly 2 million clones; about 95% occur once, and the top ten carry more than 0.95%. The source material was naive CD8+ T cells sorted from blood. The origin of the receptors is a young man in good health. The CDR3 runs from the conserved cysteine through the conserved F or W. A D gene is named only where the DNA matches it firmly. Part of the rows lack a size; the others show once, few, many or a class for expanded clones.

D gene,V gene,clone size,J gene,CDR3 DNA,CDR3 protein
TRBD1,TRBV28,-,TRBJ2-1,TGTGCCAGCAGTTTTAGGGACAGGGGTTCTAATGAGCAGTTCTTC,CASSFRDRGSNEQFF
-,TRBV30,few,TRBJ1-2,TGTGCCTGGAAACGGACGGATGAAATGAACTATGGCTACACCTTC,CAWKRTDEMNYGYTF
-,TRBV18,once,TRBJ1-4,TGTGCCAGCTCACCACTCGCCTTGGCAGACCCCCGTAATGAAAAACTGTTTTTT,CASSPLALADPRNEKLFF
-,TRBV6-1,-,TRBJ1-3,TGTGCCAGCAGTGACCGGGACCTAATCCTGTCTGGAAACACCATATATTTT,CASSDRDLILSGNTIYF
-,TRBV15,few,TRBJ1-3,TGTGCCACCAGCAGAGACAGGGGAGCTGGAAACACCATATATTTT,CATSRDRGAGNTIYF
-,TRBV5-1,-,TRBJ1-4,TGCGCCAGCAGCGCTTTAGGGGGTGGCAATGAAAAACTGTTTTTT,CASSALGGGNEKLFF
-,TRBV4-1,-,TRBJ2-3,TGCGCCAGCAGCGGGGGCGGAACTAGCACAGATACGCAGTATTTT,CASSGGGTSTDTQYF
-,TRBV4-3,-,TRBJ2-7,TGCGCCAGCAGCCAAGATCTTTCGGGGACAACGATCACCTACGAGCAGTACTTC,CASSQDLSGTTITYEQYF
-,TRBV11-2,-,TRBJ1-2,TGTGCCAGCAGCTTAGATCTGGGGGCTGGCTACACCTTC,CASSLDLGAGYTF
TRBD1,TRBV5-6,-,TRBJ2-3,TGTGCCAGCAGCTGGGACAGGGGAGTAGATACGCAGTATTTT,CASSWDRGVDTQYF
TRBD2,TRBV4-1,-,TRBJ2-7,TGCGCCAGCAGCCAAGATCCTAGCGGGCTCTACGAGCAGTACTTC,CASSQDPSGLYEQYF
TRBD1,TRBV7-9,-,TRBJ2-7,TGTGCCAGCAGCACAGAACCGGGACAGCTATACGAGCAGTACTTC,CASSTEPGQLYEQYF
TRBD2,TRBV5-1,-,TRBJ2-5,TGCGCCAGCAGCTTGGGACTAGCGGGAGAGACCCAGTACTTC,CASSLGLAGETQYF
-,TRBV7-9,once,TRBJ2-7,TGTGCCAGCAGCTTAGAGGCCAGGGAAGGCTACGAGCAGTACTTC,CASSLEAREGYEQYF
-,TRBV27,-,TRBJ1-3,TGTGCCAGCAGTTTAGGACTCGGAAACACCATATATTTT,CASSLGLGNTIYF